Reported below is one TCR beta chain. Its matching antigen is unknown. Naive CD8 populations comprised CD45RO-negative cells positively selected for CCR7, excluding terminally differentiated effector memory CD45RA+ cells. The V end was cut by 3 bases, the J end by 0 bases, with 9 bases between. The germline V gene encodes CDR1 MGHRA and CDR2 YSYEKL. This CDR3 is 14 amino acids long. These data originate in a study of shared clonotypes between healthy human individuals. General study findings and limits: Incompleteness in sorted-subset sequencing, despite large depth, was shown by rarefaction. Non-shared clonotypes showed lower generation probabilities than clonotypes common to all four donors.

An even split of each subset's genomic DNA across several immunoSEQ plates was performed. Only in-frame clones appear in the TCRdb table, and some are missing; sequencing was by immunoSEQ multiplex PCR. The sample records around 2,100,000 clones, about 95% being singletons. The sequence came from a man between 18 and 35 years old in good health. The sample was naive CD8+ T cells sorted from blood. The rearrangement joins TRBV4-1 to TRBJ2-7, with D uncertain. The CDR3 nucleotides read TGCGCCAGCAGCCACCCTGGAAGCTCCTACGAGCAGTACTTC. As protein: CASSHPGSSYEQYF.